This is a list of T cell receptor beta chains from one sample in a study of cytomegalovirus exposure and HLA in healthy donors. The repertoire was sequenced with immunoSEQ multiplex PCR; TCRdb's copy has only in-frame clones and lacks some. The repertoire holds approximately 260,000 clones, with roughly 86% as singletons. Source material: PBMCs. The receptors were sampled from a woman between 40 and 50 years old in good health and CMV-seropositive. Each CDR3 is given with its conserved first and last residue. Fields, in order: D gene, clone size, V gene, CDR3 length, J gene, CDR3 DNA, CDR3 protein. The D gene is left open where the match is weak. A row's size may be missing; if present it is once, few, many or a size class.

TRBD2	NA	TRBV6-1	17	TRBJ2-3	TGTGCCAGCAGTGAAAGTGTGGCTAGCGGGACTGCAGATACGCAGTATTTT	CASSESVASGTADTQYF
NA	few	TRBV7-8	18	TRBJ1-5	TGTGCCAGCAGCTTAGTTCCCCCGGCGAGGTCGGCGTGGCAGCCCCAGCATTTT	CASSLVPPARSAWQPQHF
NA	once	TRBV15	17	TRBJ1-2	TGTGCCACCAGCTCCAGAGGACAAATCGTTAACCCACTTGGCTACACCTTC	CATSSRGQIVNPLGYTF
TRBD2	NA	TRBV18	17	TRBJ2-7	TGTGCCAGCTCACCACCTAACTCCGGGACTAGCCCCGGCGAGCAGTACTTC	CASSPPNSGTSPGEQYF
TRBD1	NA	TRBV6-4	14	TRBJ1-5	TGTGCCAGCAGTAACAGGGGGTTGAATCAGCCCCAGCATTTT	CASSNRGLNQPQHF
NA	NA	TRBV5-4	14	TRBJ1-3	TGTGCCAGCGCAATATGGGGCACCGGAAACACCATATATTTT	CASAIWGTGNTIYF
TRBD2	once	TRBV4-2	17	TRBJ2-7	TGTGCCAGCAGCCAGACACTAGCGGGAGAAGGCTCCTACGAGCAGTACTTC	CASSQTLAGEGSYEQYF
NA	NA	TRBV5-6	14	TRBJ2-7	TGTGCCAGCAGCTTGGGCAGTCAACCCTACGAGCAGTACTTC	CASSLGSQPYEQYF
NA	NA	TRBV21-1	17	TRBJ2-3	TGTGCCAGCAGCAAAGGCCCTAGCGGGGGAGTCTGTGATACGCAGTATTTT	CASSKGPSGGVCDTQYF
TRBD1	NA	TRBV29-1	12	TRBJ2-3	TGCAGCGCCAGGGGGTTGGCAGATACGCAGTATTTT	CSARGLADTQYF
NA	NA	TRBV18	16	TRBJ1-3	TGTGCCAGCTCACCATCTTTGGGGGCAGTCGGAAACACCATATATTTT	CASSPSLGAVGNTIYF
TRBD1	once	TRBV6-5	14	TRBJ1-1	TGTGCCAGCAGTAGACAGACAGGGGGCACTGAAGCTTTCTTT	CASSRQTGGTEAFF